This T cell receptor (beta chain) was recovered during a study of shared clonotypes between healthy human individuals. Across the study: Aged 18 to 49, the donors were a couple of women and a few men.

Per germline, CDR1 SGHAT and CDR2 FQDESV (reference sequence). CDR3 length equals 13 residues. V was clipped by 6 bases and J by 4 bases, with 10 bases between them. About this clone: Its specificity is not known.

Notes on the study in general: Naive subsets, compared against memory subsets, generally had larger estimated richness values. It was expected that sequencing depth would affect clonotype sharing among donors.

Genomic DNA (from each subset) was split evenly across several immunoSEQ plates. Sequencing was performed with immunoSEQ multiplex PCR; in TCRdb, only in-frame clones are kept and a portion is missing. The data show 730,000 or so clones, roughly 78% seen once. The chain carries TRBV11-1 and TRBJ1-3, with no clear D. Sequenced material: memory CD4+ T cells sorted from blood. Indicated subset: CD45RA-negative fraction. The origin of this receptor is a woman younger than 45 in good health. For the CDR3, the DNA is TGTGCCAGCAGGCCATCAGGCGGAAACACCATATATTTT. Its translation: CASRPSGGNTIYF.